The clone carrying this TCR beta chain was counted between two and nine times. Its matching antigen is unknown. This record belongs to a study of T cells after yellow fever vaccination. Study outcomes and limitations: Post-booster repertoires contained most primary-vaccination clones again (about 95% CD4, about 90% CD8). FACS-sorted repertoires might harbor abundant contaminating clonotypes from the bulk population.

Making TCR cDNA involved 5'RACE template switching, which added UMIs and a universal primer site. In TCRdb, the 5' RACE reads were re-called with MiXCR into one record per CDR3 protein. The sample shows around 340,000 distinct CDR3 sequences, about an eighth of them seen only once. The receptor was isolated from a man between 18 and 29 years old who received the YFV17D yellow fever vaccine. The specimen comprised CD4+ T cells sorted from PBMCs, sampled 15 days after the yellow fever booster vaccination.

In DNA, the CDR3 is TGTGCCAGTAGTATAGCCGGGGTCTATGGCTACACCTTC. Amino acids: CASSIAGVYGYTF. This chain joins TRBV19 and TRBJ1-2, with no clear D. Germline CDR1 reads LNHDA; CDR2 reads SQIVND (reference sequence). Trimming removed 1 base from V and 4 bases from J, with 7 bases in between. The CDR3 has 13 amino acids.